These T cell receptor beta chains were read from a single sample in a study of blood T cell repertoires in COVID-19. Clones were sequenced by immunoSEQ multiplex PCR, and TCRdb holds only the in-frame ones, with some missing. Of about 37,000 clones in the sample, around 87% were seen once. Sequenced: peripheral blood. Source of these receptors: a man aged 65-85 years with acute or convalescent COVID-19. Both conserved end residues are part of each CDR3. D genes are given only for firm matches. Only part of the rows carry a size: once, few, many, or a class if the clone is expanded.

cdr3_aa: CASSLEGVGNQPQHF
clone_size: few
v_call: TRBV5-1
d_call: .
j_call: TRBJ1-5

cdr3_aa: CASSRTGGEETQYF
clone_size: .
v_call: TRBV7-9
d_call: TRBD1
j_call: TRBJ2-5

cdr3_aa: CASSSPDREAREQYF
clone_size: .
v_call: TRBV6-5
d_call: .
j_call: TRBJ2-7

cdr3_aa: CASSYTGVEQFF
clone_size: .
v_call: TRBV6-5
d_call: TRBD1
j_call: TRBJ2-1

cdr3_aa: CASSQGDASNQPQHF
clone_size: .
v_call: TRBV4-1
d_call: .
j_call: TRBJ1-5

cdr3_aa: CAWEYSTGGYLNEQYF
clone_size: .
v_call: TRBV30
d_call: .
j_call: TRBJ2-7

cdr3_aa: CASGRGDTEAFF
clone_size: .
v_call: TRBV12-5
d_call: .
j_call: TRBJ1-1

cdr3_aa: CASSGGTGTTNEKLFF
clone_size: .
v_call: TRBV5-4
d_call: .
j_call: TRBJ1-4

cdr3_aa: CASSSGDNEKLFF
clone_size: .
v_call: TRBV5-4
d_call: .
j_call: TRBJ1-4

cdr3_aa: CASRGAVTDTQYF
clone_size: .
v_call: TRBV28
d_call: .
j_call: TRBJ2-3

cdr3_aa: CASSLERSMPQHF
clone_size: .
v_call: TRBV11-2
d_call: .
j_call: TRBJ1-5

cdr3_aa: CASNKLAGLGMNTEAFF
clone_size: .
v_call: TRBV28
d_call: .
j_call: TRBJ1-1

cdr3_aa: CASSSSSLGEQFF
clone_size: .
v_call: TRBV6-2/TRBV6-3
d_call: .
j_call: TRBJ2-1

cdr3_aa: CAWSGPKMNTEAFF
clone_size: .
v_call: TRBV30
d_call: .
j_call: TRBJ1-1

cdr3_aa: CASSPGGNQYNEQFF
clone_size: once
v_call: TRBV18
d_call: .
j_call: TRBJ2-1

cdr3_aa: CATSDRKKSTYEQYF
clone_size: few
v_call: TRBV24-1
d_call: .
j_call: TRBJ2-7

cdr3_aa: CASQGGTGYNEQFF
clone_size: .
v_call: TRBV28
d_call: TRBD1
j_call: TRBJ2-1

cdr3_aa: CASSAGRDVSNQPQHF
clone_size: .
v_call: TRBV10-2
d_call: .
j_call: TRBJ1-5

cdr3_aa: CASSDLSKPQHF
clone_size: .
v_call: TRBV10-2
d_call: .
j_call: TRBJ1-5

cdr3_aa: CASSDSRTANTGELFF
clone_size: few
v_call: TRBV25-1
d_call: .
j_call: TRBJ2-2

cdr3_aa: CASSGTGVVGTGELFF
clone_size: few
v_call: TRBV7-3
d_call: TRBD1
j_call: TRBJ2-2

cdr3_aa: CASSHNTGELFF
clone_size: few
v_call: TRBV10-1
d_call: .
j_call: TRBJ2-2

cdr3_aa: CSVGDRGATRVGYTF
clone_size: once
v_call: TRBV29-1
d_call: TRBD1
j_call: TRBJ1-2

cdr3_aa: CASSERGFNYGYTF
clone_size: once
v_call: TRBV10-2
d_call: .
j_call: TRBJ1-2

cdr3_aa: CASSNEGGSGRLSTGELFF
clone_size: .
v_call: TRBV28
d_call: TRBD2
j_call: TRBJ2-2

cdr3_aa: CASSLGGRADEQFF
clone_size: .
v_call: TRBV11-3
d_call: TRBD2
j_call: TRBJ2-1

cdr3_aa: CASSVTANSPLHF
clone_size: few
v_call: TRBV25-1
d_call: .
j_call: TRBJ1-6

cdr3_aa: CASSLPNSFFLYTF
clone_size: .
v_call: TRBV7-2
d_call: .
j_call: TRBJ1-2